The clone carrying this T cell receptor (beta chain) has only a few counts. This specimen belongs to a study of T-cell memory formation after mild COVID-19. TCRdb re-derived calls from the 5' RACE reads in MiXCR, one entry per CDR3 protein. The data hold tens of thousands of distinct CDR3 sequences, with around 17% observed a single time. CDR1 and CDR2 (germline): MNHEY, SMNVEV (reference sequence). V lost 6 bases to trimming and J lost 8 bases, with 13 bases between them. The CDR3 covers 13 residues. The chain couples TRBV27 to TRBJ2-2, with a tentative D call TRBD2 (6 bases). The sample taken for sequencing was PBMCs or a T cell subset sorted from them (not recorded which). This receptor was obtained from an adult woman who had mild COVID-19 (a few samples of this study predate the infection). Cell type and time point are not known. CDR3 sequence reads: CASSNSGKGELFF. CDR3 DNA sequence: TGTGCCAGCAGCAATAGCGGCAAGGGGGAGCTGTTTTTT.